The 27 T cell receptor beta chains listed next were all sequenced from one sample in a study of regulatory T cells in long-lasting Graves disease. Relying on iRepertoire HTBI primers and Arm-PCR of CDR3 regions, the team built TCR beta libraries. TCRdb re-analysed the multiplex PCR reads in MiXCR, keeping a single row per CDR3 protein. This repertoire shows 680,000 or so distinct CDR3 sequences, roughly 16% found once; its top ten account for 15% to 20%. Specified time point: newly diagnosed GD, antithyroid drugs for less than 3 months. The TCR library was made from RNA extracted from PBMCs. These data were likewise used in another study, on T cells in Graves' hyperthyroidism and ophthalmopathy.

Specimen: peripheral blood mononuclear cells (PBMCs), collected at new diagnosis, from a patient treated with antithyroid drugs. Source of these receptors: a woman aged 25 to 39 with Graves disease.

The chain uses TRBV11-3 and TRBJ2-3, with D maybe TRBD1 (6 bases). The CDR3 extends over 15 amino acids. Trimming took 5 bases from V and 0 from J, leaving 12 bases between them. CDR1 is SGHNT and CDR2 is YENEEA in the germline V gene. The CDR3 protein is CASSLGQTSTDTQYF. The CDR3 nucleotides are TGTGCCAGCAGCCTCGGACAGACTAGCACAGATACGCAGTATTTT.

This clonotype was recorded many times. This chain connects TRBV30 to TRBJ2-5; tentatively, D is TRBD2 (6 bases). Germline V gives CDR1 GTSNPN, CDR2 SVGIG (reference sequence). Trimming shortened V by 3 bases and J by 5 bases, and 22 bases separated the two germline ends. The CDR3 loop spans 16 amino acids. Written as DNA, the CDR3 is TGTGCCTGGAGCGAGGCCCTACTAGCAAATCTTGAGACCCAGTACTTC. Its protein product is CAWSEALLANLETQYF.

This clonotype was recorded at least ten times. The genes are TRBV10-3 and TRBJ1-5; TRBD1 is a possible D gene (5 bases). The CDR3 loop spans 13 amino acids. Germline V gene data show CDR1 as ENHRY and CDR2 as SYGVKD. The V gene lost 4 bases and the J gene lost 3 bases, with 7 bases spanning the gap. CDR3 sequence: CAISGQLNQPQHF. DNA for the CDR3: TGTGCCATCAGTGGACAGCTCAATCAGCCCCAGCATTTT.

The chain couples TRBV14 to TRBJ2-3; 11 bases fit TRBD2. V lost 4 bases and J lost 2; bases outside the gene matches: 5. Germline-derived CDR1 and CDR2 are SGHDN and FVKESK. The CDR3 totals 16 residues. The CDR3 coding sequence is TGTGCCAGCAGCCGAAGACTAGCGGGGCTCACAGATACGCAGTATTTT. It is translated as CASSRRLAGLTDTQYF.

This clonotype appeared many times. The chain is built from TRBV24-1 and TRBJ2-2; tentative D call: TRBD2 (6 bases). The length of the CDR3 is 13 residues. Germline loops: CDR1 KGHDR, CDR2 SFDVKD. Trimming shortened V by 7 bases and J by 4 bases, and 9 bases separated the two germline ends. CDR3 sequence reads: CATSGSITGELFF. The CDR3 DNA is TGTGCCACCAGCGGGAGTATCACCGGGGAGCTGTTTTTT.

The CDR3 reads CASSSVAGDGSTGELFF. DNA of the CDR3: TGCGCCAGCAGTTCCGTAGCGGGAGACGGGAGCACCGGGGAGCTGTTTTTT. The V and J genes are TRBV5-1 and TRBJ2-2; 9 bases agree with TRBD2. This CDR3 is 17 amino acids long. Germline-derived CDR1 and CDR2 are SGHRS and YFSETQ. V gave up 5 bases and J gave up 4 bases; unmatched junction bases: 12.

The table lists this clonotype with a few counts. The CDR3 loop reads CATQGGNSYEQYF. The CDR3 nucleotides read TGTGCCACGCAGGGGGGGAACTCCTACGAGCAGTACTTC. The chain carries TRBV24-1 and TRBJ2-7, with D perhaps being TRBD1 or TRBD2 (7 bases each). CDR3 size: 13 residues. From germline, CDR1 is KGHDR and CDR2 SFDVKD. Deletions cut 10 bases from V and 0 bases from J, with 12 bases between.

This clonotype was observed at least ten times. One end of the junction is discordant with germline, which a read error may explain. V and J are TRBV7-7 and TRBJ2-5; D is uncertain. Looked up from germline, CDR1 is SSHAT and CDR2 is FNYEAQ (reference sequence). This CDR3 has 15 residues. The DNA for the CDR3 is TGTGCTAGCAGCTTAGACCTCCAGGACCAAGAGACCCAGTACTTC. Encoded protein: CASSLDLQDQETQYF.

The sample holds many counts of this clonotype. The V gene is TRBV28, the J gene TRBJ2-7; D perhaps matches TRBD1 (6 bases). CDR1 MDHEN and CDR2 SYDVKM come from the germline V gene. The CDR3 is 15 amino acids. The V end was cut by 4 bases, the J end by 7 bases, with 20 bases between. In DNA form, the CDR3 reads TGTGCCAGCAGTTCCCCAGGGGTAGGGCCGGGGGAGCAGTACTTC. Translated: CASSSPGVGPGEQYF.

In this sample, this clonotype turned up a few times. The genes are TRBV27 and TRBJ2-7, with 7 bases that match TRBD2. This CDR3 has 15 amino acids. The J segment lost 3 bases and the V segment lost 6 bases, leaving 11 bases of the junction unmatched. CDR1 and CDR2 (germline): MNHEY, SMNVEV (reference sequence). CDR3 bases: TGTGCCAGCAGCCCTCGGCCTAGCGGTTACTACGAGCAGTACTTC. As protein: CASSPRPSGYYEQYF.

The V call is TRBV7-9, the J call TRBJ2-2, with 10 bases matching TRBD1. This CDR3 contains 17 residues. Germline values: CDR1 SEHNR, CDR2 FQNEAQ (reference sequence). V shed 5 bases, J shed 4 bases, and the junction held 10 bases outside the gene matches. Written as DNA, the CDR3 is TGTGCCAGCAGCCCTCGACAGGGGGCACTACTCACCGGGGAGCTGTTTTTT. It codes for CASSPRQGALLTGELFF. Filled out from reference TRBV7-9 and TRBJ2-2, the complete variable domain reads DTGVSQNPRHKITKRGQNVTFRCDPISEHNRLYWYRQTLGQGPEFLTYFQNEAQLEKSRLLSDRFSAERPKGSFSTLEIQRTEQGDSAMYLCASSPRQGALLTGELFFGEGSRLTVL.

This clonotype came up many times. The chain is built from TRBV11-2 and TRBJ2-2, with 11 bases fitting TRBD2. The CDR3 loop spans 16 amino acids. Germline CDR1 SGHAT, CDR2 FQNNGV. Germline trimming cut 5 bases from V and 5 bases from J; bases unmatched to any gene: 7. The CDR3 DNA is TGTGCCAGCAGCCTCCGACTAGCGGGACGGACCGGGGAGCTGTTTTTT. Its protein is CASSLRLAGRTGELFF. Looking up the rest from reference TRBV11-2 and TRBJ2-2 gives the full variable domain: EAGVAQSPRYKIIEKRQSVAFWCNPISGHATLYWYQQILGQGPKLLIQFQNNGVVDDSQLPKDRFSAERLKGVDSTLKIQPAKLEDSAVYLCASSLRLAGRTGELFFGEGSRLTVL.

As concerns this clonotype: It may be a read error: a sequence one base away is much more abundant. The V call is TRBV7-2, the J call TRBJ2-1; D is uncertain. The length of the CDR3 is 11 residues. Germline CDR1 SGHTA, CDR2 FQGNSA. Trimming stripped 7 bases from V and 2 bases from J, with 3 bases between. Here the CDR3 reads CASKTYNEQFF. As DNA, the CDR3 is TGTGCCAGCAAAACCTACAATGAGCAGTTCTTC.

This clonotype was found many times. The J gene is TRBJ1-3, the V gene TRBV2, with D possibly TRBD1 on 6 matching bases. The CDR3 consists of 12 residues. In germline, CDR1 is SNHLY, CDR2 FYNNEI. Trimming shortened V by 7 bases and J by 8 bases, and 12 bases separated the two germline ends. The CDR3 loop is CASKRGSDTIYF. CDR3 sequence (DNA): TGTGCCAGCAAAAGGGGGAGCGACACCATATATTTT.

This clonotype showed up many times. The J gene is TRBJ2-7, the V gene TRBV20-1; unclear D gene. Germline lookup yields CDR1 DFQATT and CDR2 SNEGSKA (reference sequence). This CDR3 is 15 amino acids long. V was clipped by 0 bases and J by 2 bases, with 14 bases between them. CDR3 amino acids: CSARDLLLSAYEQYF. CDR3 sequence (DNA): TGCAGTGCTAGAGATCTACTACTAAGCGCCTACGAGCAGTACTTC.

This clonotype was observed many times. The CDR3 here is CASSSTTGVSPLHF. The CDR3 DNA reads as TGTGCCAGCAGTTCCACGACAGGGGTCTCACCCCTCCACTTT. The rearrangement links TRBV28 to TRBJ1-6; TRBD1 matches 8 bases. The trim removed 4 bases at V and 10 bases at J, leaving 6 bases unmatched. Germline V CDR1 and CDR2: MDHEN, SYDVKM. The CDR3 contains 14 residues.

The chain is built from TRBV24-1 and TRBJ2-1; D not resolved. The length of the CDR3 is 15 residues. Trimming removed 5 bases from V and 0 bases from J, with 10 bases in between. Germline CDR1 KGHDR, CDR2 SFDVKD. The CDR3 bases are TGTGCCACCAGTGCCCTACAAGCCTCCTACAATGAGCAGTTCTTC. Encoded protein: CATSALQASYNEQFF.

As for this clonotype: A read error is the likely source, as a far larger clone sits one nucleotide away. The chain joins TRBV28 to TRBJ1-1, with TRBD1 matching 8 bases. Losses at the gene ends were 6 bases for V and 10 bases for J; bases not matched to a gene: 10. The V gene's germline CDR1 is MDHEN and CDR2 SYDVKM. This CDR3 has 13 residues. CDR3 sequence: CASSRDRNVGAFF. The CDR3 nucleotides are TGTGCCAGCAGCCGGGACAGGAACGTGGGAGCTTTCTTT.

The chain couples TRBV7-9 to TRBJ2-1, with a tentative D call TRBD2 (6 bases). The CDR3 has 13 residues. Looked up from germline, CDR1 is SEHNR and CDR2 is FQNEAQ (reference sequence). V was cut by 5 bases and J by 9 bases, with 14 bases left in between. CDR3 sequence reads: CASSATGTPEQFF. Here the CDR3 DNA reads TGTGCCAGCAGCGCAACGGGGACTCCTGAGCAGTTCTTC.

This clonotype was seen at least ten times. The V and J genes are TRBV6-1 and TRBJ1-4; 12 positions match TRBD1. Germline values: CDR1 MNHNS, CDR2 SASEGT. The junction had 3 bases not matched to a gene; V was cut back by 6 bases and J by 7 bases. The CDR3 length is 14 residues. As DNA, the CDR3 is TGTGCCAGCAGGGGACAGGGGGCGAGTGAAAAACTGTTTTTT. Protein sequence: CASRGQGASEKLFF.

This clonotype was observed at least ten times. The chain is built from TRBV19 and TRBJ1-2; D is unresolved. The CDR3 is made up of 16 amino acids. V gave up 0 bases and J gave up 2 bases, with 13 bases separating them. Germline CDR1 and CDR2: LNHDA and SQIVND (reference sequence). Written as DNA, the CDR3 is TGTGCCAGTAGTATAGAGGCCCGTGGATCGAACTATGGCTACACCTTC. It encodes CASSIEARGSNYGYTF.

This clonotype has a count of ten or more. The V and J genes are TRBV6-1 and TRBJ2-7; no firm D call. Germline V gene lookup returns CDR1 MNHNS and CDR2 SASEGT. This CDR3 is built from 12 residues. The V gene lost 2 bases and the J gene lost 5 bases, with 7 bases spanning the gap. The CDR3 sequence is CASSEYWDEQYF. The CDR3 nucleotides are TGTGCCAGCAGTGAATATTGGGACGAGCAGTACTTC.

The rearrangement uses TRBV27 and TRBJ2-7; TRBD1 aligns across 9 bases. The CDR3 runs to 13 residues. Per the germline V gene, CDR1 is MNHEY and CDR2 is SMNVEV (reference sequence). The V segment lost 5 bases and the J segment 7 bases; nucleotides outside the gene matches: 6. The CDR3 coding sequence is TGTGCCAGCAGTCCAACAGGGGGCAGGGAGCAGTACTTC. Encoded protein: CASSPTGGREQYF.

This clonotype has ten or more counts. The rearrangement links TRBV12-3 or TRBV12-4 to TRBJ1-2; TRBD1 matches 8 bases. There are 13 residues in the CDR3. The trim removed 3 bases at V and 7 bases at J, leaving 4 bases unmatched. CDR3 protein: CASSFPGGVGYTF. The CDR3 bases are TGTGCCAGCAGTTTCCCAGGGGGCGTTGGCTACACCTTC.

As concerns this clonotype: One end of the junction does not line up with germline, which may come from a read error. The rearrangement links TRBV28 to TRBJ2-7, with 10 bases matching TRBD2. The CDR3 is 15 amino acids. CDR1 is MDHEN, CDR2 SYDVKM, per germline. CDR3 DNA: TGTGCCATCAGTGAGCGGGAGGGCCGGACCTACGAGCAGTACTTC. Its translation: CAISEREGRTYEQYF.

This clonotype has at least ten counts. The rearrangement uses TRBV6-1 and TRBJ2-1; 7 bases agree with TRBD2. V dropped 3 bases and J dropped 8; count of bases not matched to a gene: 4. Per the germline V gene, CDR1 is MNHNS and CDR2 is SASEGT. This CDR3 is built from 13 residues. The CDR3 is CASSEMGGDEQFF. CDR3 bases: TGTGCCAGCAGTGAGATGGGGGGGGATGAGCAGTTCTTC.

This clonotype was detected only a few times. The chain joins TRBV6-5 to TRBJ1-3; D gene unclear. The CDR3 is 15 amino acids. The germline V and J ends were trimmed by 0 bases and 0 bases, with 6 bases remaining between them. Germline V CDR1 and CDR2: MNHEY, SVGAGI. In DNA form, the CDR3 reads TGTGCCAGCAGTTACTCACGGGGCTCTGGAAACACCATATATTTT. Residues: CASSYSRGSGNTIYF.